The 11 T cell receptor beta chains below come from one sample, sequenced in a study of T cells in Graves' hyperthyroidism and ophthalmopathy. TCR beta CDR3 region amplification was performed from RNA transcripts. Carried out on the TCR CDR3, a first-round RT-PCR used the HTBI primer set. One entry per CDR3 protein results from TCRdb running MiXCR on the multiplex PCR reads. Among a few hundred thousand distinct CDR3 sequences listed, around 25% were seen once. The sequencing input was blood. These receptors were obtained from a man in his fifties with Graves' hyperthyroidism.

The CDR3 bases are TGTGCCACCAGTGATTGGTGGGAAAAGGAAGGTCAGCCCCAGCATTTT. Protein: CATSDWWEKEGQPQHF. V and J are TRBV24-1 and TRBJ1-5; no reliable D call. Trimming left V 2 bases short and J 6 bases short, with 16 bases between. The length of the CDR3 is 16 residues. Germline-derived CDR1 and CDR2 are KGHDR and SFDVKD.

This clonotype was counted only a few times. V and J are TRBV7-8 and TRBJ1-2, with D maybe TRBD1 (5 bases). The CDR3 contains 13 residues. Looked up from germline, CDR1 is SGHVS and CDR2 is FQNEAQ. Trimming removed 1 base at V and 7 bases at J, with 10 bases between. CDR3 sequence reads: CASSLVGASGYTF. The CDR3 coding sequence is TGTGCCAGCAGCTTAGTAGGGGCTAGTGGCTACACCTTC.

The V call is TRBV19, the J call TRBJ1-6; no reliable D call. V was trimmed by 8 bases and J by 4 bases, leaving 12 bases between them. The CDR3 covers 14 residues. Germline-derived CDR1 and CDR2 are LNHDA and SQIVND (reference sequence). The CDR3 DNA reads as TGTGCCAGTCGGACCGGACCATATAATTCACCCCTCCACTTT. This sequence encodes CASRTGPYNSPLHF.

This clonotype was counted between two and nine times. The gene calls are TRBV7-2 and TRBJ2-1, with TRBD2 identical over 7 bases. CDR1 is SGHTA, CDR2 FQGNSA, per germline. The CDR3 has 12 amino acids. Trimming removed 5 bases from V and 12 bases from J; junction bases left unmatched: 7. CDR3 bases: TGTGCCAGCAGCCCCGGACTAGGCGGGCAGTTCTTC. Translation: CASSPGLGGQFF.

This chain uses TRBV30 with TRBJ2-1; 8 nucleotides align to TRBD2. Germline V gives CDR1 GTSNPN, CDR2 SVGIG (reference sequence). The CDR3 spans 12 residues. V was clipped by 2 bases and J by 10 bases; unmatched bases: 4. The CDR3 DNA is TGTGCCTGGAGTCGGACTAGCAGAGAGCAGTTCTTC. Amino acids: CAWSRTSREQFF.

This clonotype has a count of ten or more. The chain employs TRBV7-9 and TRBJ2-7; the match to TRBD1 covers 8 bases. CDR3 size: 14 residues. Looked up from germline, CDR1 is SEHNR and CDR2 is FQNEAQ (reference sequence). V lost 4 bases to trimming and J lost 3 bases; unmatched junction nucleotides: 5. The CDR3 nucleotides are TGTGCCAGCAGCTATCTGGACAGGGACTACGAGCAGTACTTC. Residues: CASSYLDRDYEQYF.

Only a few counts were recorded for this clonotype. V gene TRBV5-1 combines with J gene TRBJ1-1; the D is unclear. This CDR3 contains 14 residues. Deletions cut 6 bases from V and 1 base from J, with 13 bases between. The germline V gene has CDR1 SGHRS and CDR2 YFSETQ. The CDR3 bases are TGCGCCAGCAAAGGACCCACCGGGAACACTGAAGCTTTCTTT. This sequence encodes CASKGPTGNTEAFF.

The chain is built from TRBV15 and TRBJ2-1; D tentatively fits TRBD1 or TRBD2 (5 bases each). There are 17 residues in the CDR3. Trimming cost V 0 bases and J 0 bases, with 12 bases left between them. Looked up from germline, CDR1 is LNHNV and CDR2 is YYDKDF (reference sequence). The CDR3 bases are TGTGCCACCAGCAGAGATTTGGGGGTGGGCTCCTACAATGAGCAGTTCTTC. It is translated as CATSRDLGVGSYNEQFF.

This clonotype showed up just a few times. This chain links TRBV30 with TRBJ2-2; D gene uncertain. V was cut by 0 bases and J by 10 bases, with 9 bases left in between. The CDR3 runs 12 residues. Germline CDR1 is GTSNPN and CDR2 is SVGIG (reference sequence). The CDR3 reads CAWSVSALELFF. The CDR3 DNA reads TGTGCCTGGAGTGTTTCTGCGCTGGAGCTGTTTTTT.

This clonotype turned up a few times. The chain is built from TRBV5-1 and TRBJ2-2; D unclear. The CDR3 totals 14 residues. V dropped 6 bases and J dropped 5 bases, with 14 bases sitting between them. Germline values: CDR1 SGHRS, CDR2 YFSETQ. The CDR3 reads CASNSFVGTGELFF. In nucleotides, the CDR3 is TGCGCCAGCAACTCTTTTGTCGGAACCGGGGAGCTGTTTTTT.

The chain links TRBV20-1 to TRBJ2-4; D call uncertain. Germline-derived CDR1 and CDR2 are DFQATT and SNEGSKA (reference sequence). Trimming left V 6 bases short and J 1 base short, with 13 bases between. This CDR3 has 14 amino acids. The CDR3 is CSAPALLAKNIQYF. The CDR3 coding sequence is TGCAGTGCCCCCGCGCTTTTGGCCAAAAACATTCAGTACTTC.